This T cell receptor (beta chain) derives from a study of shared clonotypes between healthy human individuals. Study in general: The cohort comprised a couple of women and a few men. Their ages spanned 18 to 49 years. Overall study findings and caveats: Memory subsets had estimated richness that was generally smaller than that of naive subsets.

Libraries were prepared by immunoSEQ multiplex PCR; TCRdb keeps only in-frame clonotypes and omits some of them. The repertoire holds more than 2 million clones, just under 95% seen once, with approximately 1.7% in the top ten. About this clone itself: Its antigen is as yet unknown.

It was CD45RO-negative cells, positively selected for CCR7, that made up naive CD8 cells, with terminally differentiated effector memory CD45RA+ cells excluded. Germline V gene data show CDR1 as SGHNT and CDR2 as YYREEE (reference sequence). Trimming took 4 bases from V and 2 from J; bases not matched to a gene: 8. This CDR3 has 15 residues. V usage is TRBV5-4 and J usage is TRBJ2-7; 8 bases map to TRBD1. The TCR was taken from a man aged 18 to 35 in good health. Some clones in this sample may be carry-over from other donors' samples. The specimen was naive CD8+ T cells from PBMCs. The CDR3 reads CASSPRDRSPYEQYF. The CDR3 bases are TGTGCCAGCAGCCCCCGGGACAGGAGCCCCTACGAGCAGTACTTC.